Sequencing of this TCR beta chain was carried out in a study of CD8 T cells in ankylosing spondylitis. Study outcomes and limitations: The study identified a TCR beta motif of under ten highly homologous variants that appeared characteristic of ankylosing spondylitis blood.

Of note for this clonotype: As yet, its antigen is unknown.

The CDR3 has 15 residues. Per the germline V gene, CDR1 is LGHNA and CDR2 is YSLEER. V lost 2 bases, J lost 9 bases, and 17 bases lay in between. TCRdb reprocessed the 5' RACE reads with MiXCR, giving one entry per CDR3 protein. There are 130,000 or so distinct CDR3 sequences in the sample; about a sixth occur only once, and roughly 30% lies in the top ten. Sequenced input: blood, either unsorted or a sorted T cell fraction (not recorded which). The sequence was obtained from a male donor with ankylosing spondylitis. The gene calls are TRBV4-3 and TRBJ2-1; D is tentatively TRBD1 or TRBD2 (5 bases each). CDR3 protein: CASSQLEGPGSEQFF. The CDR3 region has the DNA TGCGCCAGCAGCCAACTCGAGGGGCCCGGTAGTGAGCAGTTCTTC.